This TCR beta chain emerged from a study of OX40 agonist ivuxolimab in advanced cancers. This CDR3 is built from 16 residues. CDR1 LGHNT and CDR2 FRNRAP come from the germline V gene. The trim removed 5 bases at V and 2 bases at J, leaving 6 bases unmatched. Some clones are missing from TCRdb's copy, which holds only in-frame ones; the method was immunoSEQ multiplex PCR. Found here are some 140,000 clones, about 93% of them singletons; the top ten hold approximately 0.99%. This receptor was taken from an adult with an advanced solid tumor such as melanoma, head and neck, liver or kidney cancer. The sequencing used CD4+ or CD8+ T cells sorted from blood, collected in a trial of the OX40 agonist ivuxolimab. V is TRBV12-5 and J is TRBJ2-3; TRBD2 aligns across 11 bases. CDR3 residues: CASGNIAGGVTDTQYF. CDR3 in DNA: TGTGCTAGTGGTAACATAGCGGGGGGGGTCACAGATACGCAGTATTTT.